The source of this T cell receptor (beta chain) is a study of cytomegalovirus exposure and HLA in healthy donors. Overall study results and limits: DRB1 showed the most TCR associations and HLA-C the fewest in a later analysis, as rates varied by HLA locus. The authors later linked a missense DCLRE1C variant to TCR beta V- and J-gene trimming.

PCR employed 60 Vbeta and 13 Jbeta primers. TCRdb's copy holds only in-frame clones and misses some; the assay was immunoSEQ multiplex PCR. The repertoire holds about 170,000 clones, with about 65% as singletons. The germline V gene has CDR1 SGHVS and CDR2 FNYEAQ. The trim removed 1 base at V and 8 bases at J, leaving 7 bases unmatched. The CDR3 totals 15 residues. This clone was counted a single time. The target antigen is unknown. The V and J genes are TRBV7-6 and TRBJ2-1; the match to TRBD2 covers 8 bases. The sequencing input was PBMCs. This TCR was sampled from a man aged 35 to 55 in good health and CMV-seropositive. In DNA, the CDR3 is TGTGCCAGCAGCTTAGGGCTGGCGGGGGGCGATGAGCAGTTCTTC. Translation: CASSLGLAGGDEQFF.